This T cell receptor beta chain appears in the sequencing data of a study of CD8 T cells in Susac syndrome (dated 2019 in TCRdb). For the study in its entirety: Of the Susac syndrome patients who were sequenced, over five had clinically active disease and about eight were in clinical remission. At blood withdrawal, Susac syndrome patients were either therapy-naive, taking corticosteroids (in some cases with IVIg as well), or taking IVIg alone. Whether CD8+ T cell activation and differentiation in Susac syndrome was antigen driven was tested using repertoire sequencing. The investigation overall reported the following: In patients with Susac syndrome, the CD4+ T cell repertoire showed no detectable clonal expansion. The number of individuals in the TCR sequencing and HLA analysis was acknowledged as relatively small.

A remark on this clonotype: Its antigen has not been determined. No qualities accompany the bases; no much larger clone lies one base away.

RNA was extracted using the RNeasy kit, and roughly 0.5 to 1 ug of the RNA was reverse transcribed with random hexamers. TCR beta CDR3 regions were amplified with the immunoSEQ multiplex PCR assay covering 54 Vbeta and 13 Jbeta segments. PCR amplification bias was corrected using a synthetic template baseline for primer optimization and computational correction. The original methods were these. Reads were annotated to V, D and J genes according to IMGT and were analyzed with immunoSEQ Analyzer, with only productive sequences retained. Clonality was computed as one minus Shannon entropy normalized by log2 of the number of productive unique sequences. For each patient and control, public and private clones were evaluated within the 100 most prevalent clones. Clones were defined as Susac-specific when absent from the healthy and MS cohorts, from over a thousand published viral clones and from other ImmuneACCESS disease sequences. Through fastp at Q25 and MiXCR, TCRdb rebuilt clones from the public reads, retaining in-frame beta chains. Entries are consolidated by CDR3 protein sequence, retaining the most common genes and DNA. TCRdb assigned the V and J calls; the authors' analysis was not used. The sample table holds some 240,000 distinct CDR3 sequences, of which 90% to 97% were seen once. Together, the top ten hold roughly 0.1% of the sample.

Peripheral blood CD8+ and CD4+ T cells from healthy donors, Susac syndrome patients and multiple sclerosis patients were profiled using high-throughput TCR beta sequencing. Susac syndrome patients met recently defined diagnostic criteria for definite or probable disease. CD8+ TEMRA cells were enriched by FACS, while bulk CD8+ and CD4+ T cells were purified by magnetic negative isolation. Blood was collected in EDTA tubes and processed within 24 hours, with PBMCs isolated through density gradient centrifugation. PBMCs intended for TCR sequencing were cryopreserved in liquid nitrogen and thawed later in a water bath at 37 degrees C. The sorted or isolated CD4+, CD8+ and CD8+ TEMRA cells reached a purity of at least 90%. There are 14 amino acids in the CDR3, from cysteine to phenylalanine inclusive. The kept DNA is CDR3 alone, 42 bases in frame from the first base. As encoded in the germline V gene, CDR1 is KGHDR while CDR2 is SFDVKD. Trimming at the junction amounts to 9 bases on V and 1 base on J, and the germline ends lie 11 bases apart.

Sequences were obtained from CD4+ T cells from PBMCs. The clonotype was recovered from a human donor with Susac syndrome. The V and J segments used are TRBV24-1 and TRBJ2-2, with the D gene not confidently named. The CDR3 is CATSGFLNTGELFF. The nucleotide sequence is TGTGCCACCTCCGGGTTCTTGAACACCGGGGAGCTGTTTTTT.